The table lists the clone carrying this TCR beta chain with many counts. The antigen is undetermined. The data belong to a study of CD8+CD57+ T cells in acquired aplastic anemia. Study results and limitations: Patients and controls shared roughly 30 CD8+ CDR3 sequences, which appeared highly expressed in patients and within their immunodominant clones. Statistical testing detected no significant gap in CD8+ Simpson's diversity between patients and controls.

Genomic DNA provided the template from which TCR beta VDJ and CDR3 profiles were obtained. A single record per CDR3 protein comes from TCRdb applying MiXCR to the reads. The sample contains under 250,000 distinct CDR3 sequences, roughly 35% of which appear only once. CDR3 length: 15 residues. Germline CDR1 reads SGHVS; CDR2 reads FQNEAQ. The V and J ends lost 5 bases and 4 bases respectively, with 17 bases between them. Specimen: sorted CD4+, CD8+, or CD8+CD57+ T cells (not recorded which) from PBMCs. This chain links TRBV7-8 with TRBJ1-1, with D hard to call. The clonotype originates from a human donor in good health, serving as a control. The CDR3 coding sequence is TGTGCCAGCAGCCCCGTTAGGTGGTCCGTCACTGAAGCTTTCTTT. Translated: CASSPVRWSVTEAFF. Based on the CDR3 plus reference TRBV7-8 and TRBJ1-1, the full variable domain is GAGVSQSPRYKVAKRGQDVALRCDPISGHVSLFWYQQALGQGPEFLTYFQNEAQLDKSGLPSDRFFAERPEGSVSTLKIQRTQQEDSAVYLCASSPVRWSVTEAFFGQGTRLTVV.